This T cell receptor beta chain stems from a study of monozygotic twins with inflammatory bowel disease. Template switching incorporated UMIs with a 6-nucleotide sample barcode. Using the 5' RACE reads, TCRdb records one entry per CDR3 protein without DNA. In all, the sample yields roughly 100,000 distinct CDR3 sequences. As for this clonotype: Its antigen is undetermined.

The study, taken as a whole, reports: Healthy twins showed more clonotype sharing with others than IBD patients, especially patients with disease activity.

Germline V CDR1 and CDR2: SGHTA, FQGNSA. This CDR3 is 13 amino acids long. Blood, 2.5 ml, was drawn per donor. The sequenced sample consisted of blood. This clonotype was obtained from a human donor with ulcerative colitis or Crohn's disease, or a healthy co-twin of an affected twin (not recorded which). The rearrangement uses TRBV7-2 and TRBJ2-3. CDR3 amino acids: CASSTKSTDTQYF.